This entry describes one TCR beta chain. The antigen it binds to is not known. The record has no base qualities; no much larger clone is one base away. Within the sample, other DNA sequences also encode this same CDR3. The CDR3 sequence holds 16 residues, the cysteine and phenylalanine included. Only the CDR3 DNA stays, 48 bases, in frame from base 1. CDR1 MNHEY and CDR2 SMNVEV are derived from the germline V gene (reference sequence). V and J lose 5 bases and 0 bases, and a span of 17 bases separates them. TCR CDR3 regions were amplified from genomic DNA by multiplex PCR using the deep immunoSEQ assay. Genomic DNA extracted from each cell subset was distributed evenly over all wells of several immunoSEQ 96-well plates, and each plate served as one replicate. Each replicate PCR for sorted subsets received 200 ng genomic DNA, equal to 30,000 or so T cell genomes. The purified libraries were quantified using a Qubit 3.0 fluorometer, sized with a Bioanalyzer 2100, and then quantified again using the KAPA Library Quantification kit. A separate single-read 150-cycle Illumina NextSeq 550 flow cell was used to sequence each immunoSEQ 96-well plate. The paper's processing steps were these. Because the immunoSEQ output held only junctional sequences and lacked quality scores, the filtering could not match the filtering applied to full-length reads. Sequences were annotated with PyIR, a Python wrapper for IgBLAST v1.9, using IMGT germline references to assign V/J genes and CDR3. Reads were removed for weak V/J assignments (E-value above 1e-6), missing CDR3, stop codons, out-of-frame junctions, or ambiguous translated residues. V3J clonotypes were defined by identical inferred V gene, J gene, and CDR3 amino acid sequence. The percentage overlap between two repertoires was calculated by dividing the number of shared unique clonotypes by the size of the smaller repertoire. RTK rarefaction, the Chao1 estimator, and Recon v2.1 estimates of unobserved clonotypes were used to assess repertoire richness. OLGA was used to compute generation probabilities for all TCRbeta clonotypes that the gDNA method yielded from a handful of donors. TCRdb carries this immuneACCESS record with in-frame sequences only. Its versions omit some clonotypes, under half of them owing to an unresolved V gene in the studies checked, with the rest unexplained. V, J and clone size derive from that table, while D and trimming were established from the DNA sequence. Within this sample are more than 2 million clones, with approximately 94% of them counted one time only. Roughly 1.1% of the sample goes to the ten largest clones.

CD8 naive samples consisted of CD45RO-negative cells that were positively selected for CCR7, yielding a CD45RA+CCR7+ population without TemRA cells. Donors were healthy HIV-negative adults with no recently reported acute infections or vaccinations. Every donor was a Caucasian adult residing in Nashville, Tennessee, USA. Blood was collected by leukapheresis, and PBMCs were isolated by Ficoll-Histopaque density gradient centrifugation and then cryopreserved in liquid nitrogen vapor phase. Analytical flow cytometry was used to check the purity and quantity of every magnetically sorted T cell population. Genomic DNA was isolated from each sorted fraction and quantified by UV absorbance on a Nanodrop 2000c. This sample stems from a study of shared clonotypes between healthy human individuals (dated by TCRdb to 2019 to 2021). Study-wide context: Three men and a couple of women, aged 18 to 49 years, made up the cohort. Leukapheresis yielded between about 0.85 and 9.5 billion PBMCs per donor. For each donor, three plates each were used for CD4 naive and CD4 memory, two plates were used for CD8 naive, and one plate was used for CD8 memory. To increase sequencing depth and limit assay-specific biases, different laboratories used diverse techniques to prepare libraries and sequence TCR repertoires. To estimate repertoire size and how much clonotypes are shared between individuals, the study performed deep sequencing of blood TCR repertoires from a few healthy adults.

What the study reported, not specific to this receptor: When a few donors were compared, the shared fraction of clonotypes was 5% to 6.5% for naive CD4, approximately 3.3% for naive CD8, more than 2% for memory CD4, and 0.35% to 0.4% for memory CD8. Higher generation probabilities were observed for clonotypes shared by all four sorted-subset donors than for non-shared clonotypes. Even with the large sequencing depth, rarefaction of the sorted-subset datasets indicated that sequencing was incomplete. The genetic and exposure-history diversity represented was limited by the small number of donors. Naive subsets generally had larger estimated clonotype richness than memory subsets. Based on pairwise subsampling, the degree of clonotype sharing among donors was expected to be affected by sequencing depth. Sampling was restricted to blood, and TCR repertoires in tissue are likely to differ from TCR repertoires in blood.

The receptor chain draws on TRBV27 and TRBJ2-7; TRBD1 is possibly the D segment (6 matching bases). The origin of this receptor is a man younger than 35 in good health. The source material was naive CD8+ T cells sorted from blood. This specimen's cell subset or site label, per the study, means: CD45RA+CCR7+. The DNA sequence reads TGTGCCAGCAGTCCCTCGACAGGTCAAAGCTCCTACGAGCAGTACTTC. Its protein reads: CASSPSTGQSSYEQYF.